These 32 T cell receptor beta chains were sequenced from one sample in a study of beta chain features in type 1 diabetes. Overall study results and limits: Across all four CD4+ subsets, people with type 1 diabetes showed modestly shorter TCRB CDR3s.

Of the isolated RNA, all was reverse transcribed, and so the sequenced material was expressed TCRB transcripts. Sequencing was performed with immunoSEQ multiplex PCR; in TCRdb, only in-frame clones are kept and a portion is missing. Among about 340,000 clones listed, 9.3% were seen once. Their antigens are not known. Material for sequencing was central memory CD4+ T cells from blood. Source of these receptors: a man aged 30 to 45 with type 1 diabetes.

This sequence joins TRBV29-1 and TRBJ1-6; D unresolved. V was cut by 6 bases and J by 9 bases, with 15 bases left in between. The CDR3 runs 13 residues. Germline CDR1 reads SQVTM; CDR2 reads ANQGSEA. The chain's CDR3 is CSVARGLGSPLHF. CDR3 bases: TGCAGCGTCGCCCGCGGCCTAGGTTCACCCCTCCACTTT.

This clone was counted between two and nine times. This sequence joins TRBV9 and TRBJ2-2; D gene ambiguous. V shed 3 bases and J shed 4 bases, with 10 bases lying between them. The V gene's germline CDR1 is SGDLS and CDR2 YYNGEE. The CDR3 totals 14 residues. The CDR3 loop is CASSATTATGELFF. The CDR3 region has the DNA TGTGCCAGCAGCGCGACGACCGCCACCGGGGAGCTGTTTTTT.

The chain uses TRBV28 and TRBJ1-2; TRBD1 is a possible D gene (5 bases). There are 12 residues in the CDR3. Trimming left V 4 bases short and J 3 bases short, with 6 bases between. CDR1 and CDR2 (germline): MDHEN, SYDVKM. The CDR3 region is CASSSRDYGYTF. The CDR3 region has the DNA TGTGCCAGCAGTTCCAGGGACTATGGCTACACCTTC.

This chain joins TRBV9 and TRBJ2-2, with a weak D call TRBD2 (5 bases). The germline gives CDR1 SGDLS, CDR2 YYNGEE. The V and J ends lost 3 bases and 2 bases respectively, with 26 bases between them. This CDR3 contains 20 residues. The CDR3 nucleotides read TGTGCCAGCAGCGAGAGGGCCGGACTCTTCTCAAATACAAACACCGGGGAGCTGTTTTTT. This codes for CASSERAGLFSNTNTGELFF.

This chain links TRBV7-8 with TRBJ2-3; no definite D call. The length of the CDR3 is 15 residues. Trimming pared 5 bases from V and 2 bases from J, leaving 14 bases between. Per the germline V gene, CDR1 is SGHVS and CDR2 is FQNEAQ. The DNA for the CDR3 is TGTGCCAGCAGCCAGGATAGGCTTTTCACAGATACGCAGTATTTT. This codes for CASSQDRLFTDTQYF.

The genes are TRBV4-1 and TRBJ2-5; maybe TRBD1 (5 bases). Trimming left V 0 bases short and J 3 bases short, with 8 bases between. The CDR3 loop spans 14 amino acids. Germline-derived CDR1 and CDR2 are MGHRA and YSYEKL. The CDR3 sequence: CASSQDPGKETQYF. The CDR3 DNA reads as TGCGCCAGCAGCCAAGACCCAGGGAAAGAGACCCAGTACTTC.

The sample holds a few counts of this clone. The rearrangement uses TRBV6-5 and TRBJ2-5, with a possible D match to TRBD1 (7 bases). V lost 4 bases to trimming and J lost 4 bases, with 13 bases between them. Germline lookup yields CDR1 MNHEY and CDR2 SVGAGI. The CDR3 contains 14 residues. CDR3 nucleotide sequence: TGTGCCAGCAGTTTTAGTCAGGGGGGAGAGACCCAGTACTTC. Translated: CASSFSQGGETQYF.

This clone was detected a few times. The chain recombines TRBV9 with TRBJ1-6; no clear D. The V end lost 3 bases, the J end lost 7 bases, and 14 bases lay between the germline ends. CDR3 length: 15 residues. Germline lookup yields CDR1 SGDLS and CDR2 YYNGEE. The CDR3 loop reads CASSAEDRVNSPLHF. For the CDR3, the DNA is TGTGCCAGCAGCGCCGAAGATCGGGTGAATTCACCCCTCCACTTT.

The gene calls are TRBV5-6 and TRBJ1-4, with D unresolved. Trimming took off 2 bases at V and 8 bases at J, with 16 bases between the two ends. The CDR3 extends over 15 amino acids. Germline V gives CDR1 SGHDT, CDR2 YYEEEE. This CDR3 is CASSLLPSADEKLFF. In DNA form, the CDR3 reads TGTGCCAGCAGCTTATTGCCCTCTGCGGACGAAAAACTGTTTTTT.

This clone has just a few counts. This chain joins TRBV11-2 and TRBJ2-2, with 12 nucleotides matching TRBD2. CDR3 size: 17 residues. Germline-derived CDR1 and CDR2 are SGHAT and FQNNGV. V lost 5 bases to trimming and J lost 3 bases; unmatched junction nucleotides: 7. CDR3 region: CASSPQRLAGDTGELFF. CDR3 nucleotide sequence: TGTGCCAGCAGCCCGCAACGACTAGCGGGGGACACCGGGGAGCTGTTTTTT.

This rearrangement joins TRBV7-2 to TRBJ2-5; 8 nucleotides line up with TRBD2. The CDR3 spans 16 residues. V gave up 4 bases and J gave up 2 bases; unmatched junction bases: 9. CDR1 is SGHTA and CDR2 is FQGNSA in the germline V gene. CDR3 residues: CASSSLKTSGQETQYF. DNA of the CDR3: TGTGCCAGCAGCTCATTGAAAACTAGCGGACAAGAGACCCAGTACTTC.

This chain joins TRBV28 and TRBJ2-7; 9 bases map to TRBD2. V dropped 3 bases and J dropped 4; count of bases not matched to a gene: 10. There are 16 residues in the CDR3. Germline V gives CDR1 MDHEN, CDR2 SYDVKM. CDR3 coding DNA: TGTGCCAGCAGTTTTTTGCGGGGGGGAGCCTTTTACGAGCAGTACTTC. As protein: CASSFLRGGAFYEQYF.

This clone was detected only a few times. The J gene is TRBJ2-6, the V gene TRBV7-2; the D is unclear. CDR1 and CDR2 from the germline V gene are SGHTA and FQGNSA. The V end was cut by 2 bases, the J end by 9 bases, with 20 bases between. The CDR3 contains 17 residues. The DNA for the CDR3 is TGTGCCAGCAGCTTATTGGCCACCGGGCCGCTTGACAACGTCCTGACTTTC. Translating gives CASSLLATGPLDNVLTF.

The chain recombines TRBV6-4 with TRBJ1-1; 8 bases agree with TRBD1. Per germline, CDR1 MRHNA and CDR2 SNTAGT. With 7 bases clipped from V and 4 bases from J, the junction kept 11 bases outside the gene matches. This CDR3 comprises 15 residues. The CDR3: CASNLGTGGSTEAFF. The CDR3 DNA follows: TGTGCCAGCAACCTGGGGACAGGAGGATCCACTGAAGCTTTCTTT.

The chain combines TRBV5-1 with TRBJ2-7; either TRBD1 or TRBD2 may fit D (5 bases each). V was pared by 1 base and J by 10 bases, with 12 bases between. There are 12 residues in the CDR3. Germline CDR1 and CDR2: SGHRS and YFSETQ. CDR3 sequence reads: CASSLYRDRQYF. The CDR3 coding sequence is TGCGCCAGCAGCTTGTACCGGGACCGTCAGTACTTC.

This clone was seen repeatedly, ten times or more. The gene calls are TRBV6-1 and TRBJ1-2; D gene uncertain. V lost 8 bases and J lost 3, with 4 bases in between. Germline loops: CDR1 MNHNS, CDR2 SASEGT. The CDR3 is 10 residues long. CDR3 amino acids: CASFYYGYTF. In nucleotides, the CDR3 is TGTGCCAGCTTCTACTATGGCTACACCTTC.

As concerns this clone: In the same sample, other DNA sequences code for this CDR3. V usage is TRBV7-2 and J usage is TRBJ2-5; 7 bases map to TRBD2. CDR3 size: 14 residues. CDR1 SGHTA and CDR2 FQGNSA come from the germline V gene. After removal of 3 bases from V and 1 base from J, the junction contained 2 bases not matched to a gene. CDR3 in DNA: TGTGCCAGCAGCTTGGGGGGGACCCAAGAGACCCAGTACTTC. Protein: CASSLGGTQETQYF. Together with reference TRBV7-2 and TRBJ2-5, the CDR3 gives the full variable domain: GAGVSQSPSNKVTEKGKDVELRCDPISGHTALYWYRQSLGQGLEFLIYFQGNSAPDKSGLPSDRFSAERTGGSVSTLTIQRTQQEDSAVYLCASSLGGTQETQYFGPGTRLLVL.

Only a few counts were recorded for this clone. This chain links TRBV7-8 with TRBJ1-5; D is ambiguous. CDR3 length: 15 amino acids. The V gene's germline CDR1 is SGHVS and CDR2 FQNEAQ. V dropped 5 bases and J dropped 0 bases, with 11 bases sitting between them. CDR3 DNA: TGTGCCAGCAGCCCGGACGGCCATAGCAATCAGCCCCAGCATTTT. Its translation is CASSPDGHSNQPQHF.

This clone occurred a few times. This chain joins TRBV18 and TRBJ2-2; no clear D gene. Germline V lookup: CDR1 KGHSH, CDR2 LQKENI. This CDR3 comprises 12 residues. V lost 0 bases, J lost 5 bases, and 1 base lay in between. The CDR3 reads CASSPPTGELFF. CDR3 sequence (DNA): TGTGCCAGCTCACCACCAACCGGGGAGCTGTTTTTT.

In this sample, this clone turned up a few times. V is TRBV13 and J is TRBJ2-7, with TRBD2 as a possible D gene (6 bases). CDR3 length equals 14 residues. The V gene lost 0 bases and the J gene lost 1 base, with 7 bases spanning the gap. CDR1 is PRHDT, CDR2 FYEKMQ, per germline (reference sequence). The CDR3 is CASSLGLASYEQYF. The CDR3 DNA sequence: TGTGCCAGCAGCTTAGGCCTAGCGTCCTACGAGCAGTACTTC.

This clone was seen only a few times. The gene calls are TRBV18 and TRBJ2-7; TRBD2 is a possible D gene (7 bases). The CDR3 runs 14 residues. V was pared by 0 bases and J by 5 bases, with 11 bases between. Germline V lookup: CDR1 KGHSH, CDR2 LQKENI. The CDR3 DNA reads as TGTGCCAGCTCACCACCCGGCGGGGGCCACGAGCAGTACTTC. This gives the protein CASSPPGGGHEQYF.

This clone was seen a few times. The chain employs TRBV7-2 and TRBJ2-3; the D gene is possibly TRBD1 (6 bases). This CDR3 contains 14 residues. Germline values: CDR1 SGHTA, CDR2 FQGNSA. Between the trimmed V and J ends, which lost 6 bases and 4 bases, there was a span of 14 bases. DNA for the CDR3: TGTGCCAGCAGTCAGGGACATATGGCAGATACGCAGTATTTT. Translating it yields CASSQGHMADTQYF.

This clone was seen a few times. The gene calls are TRBV18 and TRBJ2-1; 7 positions match TRBD1. CDR1 and CDR2 (germline): KGHSH, LQKENI. V was pared by 4 bases and J by 4 bases, with 7 bases of the junction left unmatched. The CDR3 has 15 amino acids. The CDR3 sequence: CASSRTQGMYNEQFF. CDR3 DNA: TGTGCCAGCTCACGGACACAGGGGATGTACAATGAGCAGTTCTTC.

This clone was seen repeatedly, ten times or more. J is TRBJ2-7 and V is TRBV7-9; D unclear. In germline, CDR1 is SEHNR, CDR2 FQNEAQ (reference sequence). The ends were cut back, 3 bases at V and 2 bases at J, with 11 bases in the middle. CDR3 length: 14 residues. The CDR3 nucleotides read TGTGCCAGCAGCTTCGGCAGCACTACCTACGAGCAGTACTTC. Its protein is CASSFGSTTYEQYF.

The rearrangement joins TRBV27 to TRBJ2-1; 9 nucleotides match TRBD2. V shed 7 bases and J 9 bases; nucleotides not matched to a gene: 10. The germline gives CDR1 MNHEY, CDR2 SMNVEV (reference sequence). CDR3 size: 14 residues. The CDR3 region is CASTRTAGGIEQFF. DNA for the CDR3: TGTGCCAGCACGAGGACGGCGGGGGGGATTGAGCAGTTCTTC.

This clone has ten or more counts. The genes are TRBV27 and TRBJ2-7, with 8 positions matching TRBD1. The CDR3 runs 15 residues. The germline V gene encodes CDR1 MNHEY and CDR2 SMNVEV (reference sequence). V was clipped by 0 bases and J by 4 bases; unmatched bases: 5. For the CDR3, the DNA is TGTGCCAGCAGTTTATCTGGGACAGGTCTATACGAGCAGTACTTC. Protein sequence: CASSLSGTGLYEQYF.

There are a few counts of this clone. The chain links TRBV18 to TRBJ2-7, with a tentative D call TRBD2 (6 bases). The CDR3 has 16 residues. The V and J ends lost 2 bases and 6 bases respectively, with 20 bases between them. The V gene's germline CDR1 is KGHSH and CDR2 LQKENI. The CDR3 sequence: CASSPFSSGTQGEQYF. The CDR3, as DNA: TGTGCCAGCTCACCATTCAGTTCCGGGACTCAGGGCGAGCAGTACTTC.

The gene calls are TRBV2 and TRBJ2-3, with TRBD2 matching over 11 bases. The germline CDR1 and CDR2 sequences are SNHLY and FYNNEI. V trimming: 5 bases; J trimming: 3 bases; junction bases outside the gene matches: 7. CDR3 length: 16 residues. CDR3: CASSSGTSGRTDTQYF. CDR3 DNA: TGTGCCAGCAGTTCCGGGACTAGCGGTAGGACAGATACGCAGTATTTT.

This clone has more than one count but fewer than ten. V gene TRBV9 combines with J gene TRBJ2-2; the match to TRBD1 covers 10 bases. CDR1 and CDR2 (germline): SGDLS, YYNGEE. The CDR3 consists of 16 residues. Trimming took 3 bases from V and 4 from J; bases not matched to a gene: 6. The CDR3 bases are TGTGCCAGCAGCGCGAGGGACAGGGGAAGCACCGGGGAGCTGTTTTTT. Its translation is CASSARDRGSTGELFF. Full variable domain (outside the CDR3, taken from reference TRBV9 and TRBJ2-2): DSGVTQTPKHLITATGQRVTLRCSPRSGDLSVYWYQQSLDQGLQFLIQYYNGEERAKGNILERFSAQQFPDLHSELNLSSLELGDSALYFCASSARDRGSTGELFFGEGSRLTVL.

The chain is built from TRBV20-1 and TRBJ1-2; D remains ambiguous. This CDR3 contains 11 residues. The V end was cut by 5 bases, the J end by 7 bases, with 11 bases between. Per the germline V gene, CDR1 is DFQATT and CDR2 is SNEGSKA (reference sequence). This CDR3 is CSAPGPSGYTF. The CDR3 DNA is TGCAGTGCTCCCGGTCCAAGTGGCTACACCTTC.

This chain joins TRBV11-2 and TRBJ2-1, with D possibly called TRBD1 or TRBD2 (6 bases each). Trimming removed 1 base from V and 9 bases from J, with 19 bases in between. Germline V CDR1 and CDR2: SGHAT, FQNNGV. This CDR3 has 16 residues. In nucleotides, the CDR3 is TGTGCCAGCAGCTTAGGGGGGGCTAGTCAGCTAAGTGAGCAGTTCTTC. It codes for CASSLGGASQLSEQFF.

V and J are TRBV29-1 and TRBJ2-6; unclear D gene. Germline V lookup: CDR1 SQVTM, CDR2 ANQGSEA. This CDR3 comprises 16 residues. V dropped 4 bases and J dropped 0 bases, with 13 bases sitting between them. The CDR3 nucleotides read TGCAGCGTTGCCGGCAGGACCCTCTCTGGGGCCAACGTCCTGACTTTC. Its protein is CSVAGRTLSGANVLTF.